This record concerns one TCR beta chain sequence. What it recognizes is unknown. Full-length variable regions came from constant-region reverse primers plus semi-nested Nested Universal Primer A PCR. TCRdb itself ran the 5' RACE reads through MiXCR, one entry per CDR3 protein. The repertoire holds roughly 69,000 distinct CDR3 sequences, approximately 23% seen once, with 2.5% to 3.5% in the top ten. Germline-derived CDR1 and CDR2 are SGHTA and FQGNSA. The CDR3 has 14 amino acids. Between the trimmed V and J ends, which lost 5 bases and 1 base, there was a span of 12 bases. Memory CD4+ cells were defined as CD4+CD45RO+CD25-. Study outcomes and limitations: Tumor memory CD4+ T cell TCR gene usage clustered with blood and lymph node memory CD4+ cells and lymph node naive CD4+ cells.

The chain couples TRBV7-2 to TRBJ2-7; D gene ambiguous. This receptor was identified in a female donor with breast cancer. Specimen: memory CD4+ T cells sorted from a lymph node. Stated subset: memory CD4+ T cells, CD4+CD45RO+CD25-. The CDR3 DNA reads as TGTGCCAGCAGCACGTACCTTCAATCCTACGAGCAGTACTTC. Its protein is CASSTYLQSYEQYF.